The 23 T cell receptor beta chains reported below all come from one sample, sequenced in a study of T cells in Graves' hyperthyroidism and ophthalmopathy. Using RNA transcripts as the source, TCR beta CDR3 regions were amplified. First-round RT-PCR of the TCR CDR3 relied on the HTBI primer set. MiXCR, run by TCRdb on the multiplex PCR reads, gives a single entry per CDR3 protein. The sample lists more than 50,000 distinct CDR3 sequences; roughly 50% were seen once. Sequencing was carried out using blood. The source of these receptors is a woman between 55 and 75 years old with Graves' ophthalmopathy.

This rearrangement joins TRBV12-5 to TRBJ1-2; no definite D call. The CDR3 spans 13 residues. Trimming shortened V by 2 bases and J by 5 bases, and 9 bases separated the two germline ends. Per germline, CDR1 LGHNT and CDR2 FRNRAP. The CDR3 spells CASGLRRDYGYTF. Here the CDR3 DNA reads TGTGCTAGTGGTTTGAGGCGGGATTATGGCTACACCTTC.

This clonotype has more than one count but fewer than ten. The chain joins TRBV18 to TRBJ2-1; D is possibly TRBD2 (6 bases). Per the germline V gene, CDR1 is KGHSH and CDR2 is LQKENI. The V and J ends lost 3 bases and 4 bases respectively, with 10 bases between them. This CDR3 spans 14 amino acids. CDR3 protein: CASSPRLEYNEQFF. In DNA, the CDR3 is TGTGCCAGCTCACCTCGACTAGAATACAATGAGCAGTTCTTC.

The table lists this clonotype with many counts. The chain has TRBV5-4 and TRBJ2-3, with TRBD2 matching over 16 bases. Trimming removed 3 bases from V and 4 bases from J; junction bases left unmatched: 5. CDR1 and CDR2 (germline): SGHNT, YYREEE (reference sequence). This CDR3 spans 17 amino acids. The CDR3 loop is CASSWGLAGGQADTQYF. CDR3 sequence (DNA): TGTGCCAGCAGCTGGGGACTAGCGGGGGGGCAGGCAGATACGCAGTATTTT. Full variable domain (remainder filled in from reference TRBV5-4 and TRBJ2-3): ETGVTQSPTHLIKTRGQQVTLRCSSQSGHNTVSWYQQALGQGPQFIFQYYREEENGRGNFPPRFSGLQFPNYSSELNVNALELDDSALYLCASSWGLAGGQADTQYFGPGTRLTVL.

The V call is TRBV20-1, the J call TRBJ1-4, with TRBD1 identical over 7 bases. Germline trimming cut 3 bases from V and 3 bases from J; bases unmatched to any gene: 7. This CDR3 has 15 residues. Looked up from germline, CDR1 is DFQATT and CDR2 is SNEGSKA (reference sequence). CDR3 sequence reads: CSARTIRGANEKLFF. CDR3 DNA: TGCAGTGCTAGGACGATCAGGGGGGCTAATGAAAAACTGTTTTTT.

The CDR3 coding sequence is TGTGCCAGCAGTCCCGGGACAGGTACGTCCTATAATTCACCCCTCCACTTT. This sequence encodes CASSPGTGTSYNSPLHF. The rearrangement links TRBV7-3 to TRBJ1-6, with 8 bases that match TRBD1. J gave up 1 base and V 6 bases, and 8 bases lay outside the gene matches. Germline CDR1 and CDR2: SGHTA and FQGTGA. The CDR3 contains 17 residues.

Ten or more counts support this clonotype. The CDR3 bases are TGTGCCAGCAGCCCATCACGTCGGGGAACCTACGAGCAGTACTTC. Translating it yields CASSPSRRGTYEQYF. This chain uses TRBV14 with TRBJ2-7, with D maybe TRBD2 (5 bases). CDR3 length equals 15 residues. Trimming took 4 bases from V and 2 from J, leaving 15 bases between them. Germline CDR1 is SGHDN and CDR2 is FVKESK.

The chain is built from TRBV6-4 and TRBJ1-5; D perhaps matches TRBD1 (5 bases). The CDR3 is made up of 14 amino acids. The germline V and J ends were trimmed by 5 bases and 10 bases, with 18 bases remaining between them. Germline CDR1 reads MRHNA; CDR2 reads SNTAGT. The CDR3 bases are TGTGCCAGCAGTTTGGAGACAGCAAATTCACCCCAGCATTTT. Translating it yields CASSLETANSPQHF.

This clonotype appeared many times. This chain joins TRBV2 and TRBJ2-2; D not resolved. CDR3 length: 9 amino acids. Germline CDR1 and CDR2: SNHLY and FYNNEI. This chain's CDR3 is CANTGELFF. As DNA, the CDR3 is TGTGCGAACACCGGGGAGCTGTTTTTT. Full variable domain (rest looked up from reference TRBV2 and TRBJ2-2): EPEVTQTPSHQVTQMGQEVILRCVPISNHLYFYWYRQILGQKVEFLVSFYNNEISEKSEIFDDQFSVERPDGSNFTLKIRSTKLEDSAMYFCANTGELFFGEGSRLTVL.

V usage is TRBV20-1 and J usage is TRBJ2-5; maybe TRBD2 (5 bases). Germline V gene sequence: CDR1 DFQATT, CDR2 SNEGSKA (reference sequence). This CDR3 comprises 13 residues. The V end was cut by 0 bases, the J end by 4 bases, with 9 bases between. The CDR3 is CSARDEAGETQYF. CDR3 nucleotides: TGCAGTGCTAGAGATGAGGCGGGAGAGACCCAGTACTTC.

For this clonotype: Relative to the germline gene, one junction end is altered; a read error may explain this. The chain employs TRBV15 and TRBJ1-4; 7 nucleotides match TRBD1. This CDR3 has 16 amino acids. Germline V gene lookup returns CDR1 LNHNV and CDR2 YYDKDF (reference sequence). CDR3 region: CATSSEGQATNEKLFF. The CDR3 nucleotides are TGTGCCACTAGCAGCGAAGGACAGGCAACTAATGAAAAACTGTTCTTT.

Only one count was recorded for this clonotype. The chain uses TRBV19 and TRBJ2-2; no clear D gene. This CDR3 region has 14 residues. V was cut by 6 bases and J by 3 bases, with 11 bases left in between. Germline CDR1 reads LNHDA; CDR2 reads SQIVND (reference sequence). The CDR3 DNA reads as TGTGCCAGTAGGAGTAGGGTCGACACCGGGGAGCTGTTTTTT. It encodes CASRSRVDTGELFF.

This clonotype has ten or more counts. DNA of the CDR3: TGCGCCAGCAGCCTCAATAGCGGGGAAGGGAATGAAAAACTGTTTTTT. Amino acids: CASSLNSGEGNEKLFF. The chain links TRBV4-3 to TRBJ1-4; D is unresolved. Trimming left V 4 bases short and J 5 bases short, with 17 bases between. Germline lookup yields CDR1 LGHNA and CDR2 YSLEER. The CDR3 consists of 16 residues.

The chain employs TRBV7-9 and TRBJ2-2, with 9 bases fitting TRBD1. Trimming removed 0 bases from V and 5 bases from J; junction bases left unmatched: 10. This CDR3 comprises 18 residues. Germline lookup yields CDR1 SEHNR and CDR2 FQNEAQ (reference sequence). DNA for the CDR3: TGTGCCAGCAGCTTAGCCTTCGGCGGGACAGGGAAAACCGGGGAGCTGTTTTTT. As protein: CASSLAFGGTGKTGELFF. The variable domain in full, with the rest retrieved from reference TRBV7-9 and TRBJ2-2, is DTGVSQNPRHKITKRGQNVTFRCDPISEHNRLYWYRQTLGQGPEFLTYFQNEAQLEKSRLLSDRFSAERPKGSFSTLEIQRTEQGDSAMYLCASSLAFGGTGKTGELFFGEGSRLTVL.

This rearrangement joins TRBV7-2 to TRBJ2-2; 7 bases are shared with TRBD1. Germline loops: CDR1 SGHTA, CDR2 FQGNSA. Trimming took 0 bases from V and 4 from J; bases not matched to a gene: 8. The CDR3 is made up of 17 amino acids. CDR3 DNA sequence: TGTGCCAGCAGCTTAGCCTCCGGGACAGCTACCACCGGGGAGCTGTTTTTT. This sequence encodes CASSLASGTATTGELFF.

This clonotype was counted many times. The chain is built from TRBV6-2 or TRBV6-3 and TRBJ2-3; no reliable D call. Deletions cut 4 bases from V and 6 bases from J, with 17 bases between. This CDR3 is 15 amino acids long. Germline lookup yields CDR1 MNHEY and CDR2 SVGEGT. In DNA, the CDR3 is TGTGCCAGCAGTTCTCCCTCACTACGGATGGATACGCAGTATTTT. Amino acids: CASSSPSLRMDTQYF.

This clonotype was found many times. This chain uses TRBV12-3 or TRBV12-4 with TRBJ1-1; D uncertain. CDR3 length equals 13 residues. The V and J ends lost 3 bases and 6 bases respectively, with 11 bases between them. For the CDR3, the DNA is TGTGCCAGCAGTTTTAGTCGGGCGTCTGAAGCTTTCTTT. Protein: CASSFSRASEAFF.

The CDR3 bases are TGCAGCGTTGATAAGAGTCCGCAGCATTTT. The encoded protein is CSVDKSPQHF. This chain uses TRBV29-1 with TRBJ1-5; D unclear. The CDR3 has 10 residues. Germline CDR1 reads SQVTM; CDR2 reads ANQGSEA. Trimming removed 3 bases at V and 13 bases at J, with 10 bases between.

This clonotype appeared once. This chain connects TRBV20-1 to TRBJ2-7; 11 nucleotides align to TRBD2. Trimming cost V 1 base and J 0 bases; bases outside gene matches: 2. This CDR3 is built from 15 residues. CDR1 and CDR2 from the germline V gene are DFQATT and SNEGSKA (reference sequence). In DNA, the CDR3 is TGCAGTGCTAGAGGGCTAGCGGGGGGCTCCTACGAGCAGTACTTC. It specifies CSARGLAGGSYEQYF.

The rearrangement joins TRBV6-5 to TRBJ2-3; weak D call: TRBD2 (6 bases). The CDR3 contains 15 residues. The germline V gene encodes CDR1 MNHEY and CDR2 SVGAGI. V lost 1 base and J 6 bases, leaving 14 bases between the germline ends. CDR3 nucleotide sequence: TGTGCCAGCAGTTACTTGGGGACTTCCGCGGATACGCAGTATTTT. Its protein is CASSYLGTSADTQYF.

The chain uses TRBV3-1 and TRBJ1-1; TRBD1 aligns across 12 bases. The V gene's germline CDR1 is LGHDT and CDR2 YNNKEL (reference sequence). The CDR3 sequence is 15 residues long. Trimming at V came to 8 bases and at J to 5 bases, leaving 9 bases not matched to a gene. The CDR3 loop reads CASGGTGGARTEAFF. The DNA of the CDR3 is TGTGCCAGCGGAGGGACAGGGGGCGCGAGGACTGAAGCTTTCTTT.

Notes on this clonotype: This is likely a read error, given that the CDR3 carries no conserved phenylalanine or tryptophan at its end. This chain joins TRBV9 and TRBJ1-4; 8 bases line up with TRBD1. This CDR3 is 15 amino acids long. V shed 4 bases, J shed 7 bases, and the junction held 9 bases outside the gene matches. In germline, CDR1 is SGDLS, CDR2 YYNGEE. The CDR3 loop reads CASSPPGGVSEKLFV. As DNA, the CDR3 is TGTGCCAGCAGCCCTCCAGGGGGCGTTAGTGAAAAACTGTTTGTT.

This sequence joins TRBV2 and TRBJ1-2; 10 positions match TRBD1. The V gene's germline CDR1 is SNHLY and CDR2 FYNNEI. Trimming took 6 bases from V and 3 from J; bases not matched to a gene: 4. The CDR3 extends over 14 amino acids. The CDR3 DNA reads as TGTGCCAGCAGGGGGGACAGGGGCCACTATGGCTACACCTTC. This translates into CASRGDRGHYGYTF.

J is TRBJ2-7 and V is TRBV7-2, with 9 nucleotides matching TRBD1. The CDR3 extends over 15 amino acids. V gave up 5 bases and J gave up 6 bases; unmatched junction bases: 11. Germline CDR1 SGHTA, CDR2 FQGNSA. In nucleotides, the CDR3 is TGTGCCAGCAGCCCCCCCGCCGGGACAGGGTCCGAGCAGTACTTC. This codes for CASSPPAGTGSEQYF. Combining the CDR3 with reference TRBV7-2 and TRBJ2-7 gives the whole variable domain GAGVSQSPSNKVTEKGKDVELRCDPISGHTALYWYRQSLGQGLEFLIYFQGNSAPDKSGLPSDRFSAERTGGSVSTLTIQRTQQEDSAVYLCASSPPAGTGSEQYFGPGTRLTVT.